This T cell receptor (beta chain) came from a study of shared clonotypes between healthy human individuals. Whole-study findings and limits: Naive subsets usually exceeded memory subsets in estimated richness.

Naive CD8 isolation took CD45RO-negative cells positively selected for CCR7 and excluded terminally differentiated effector memory CD45RA+ cells. Germline-derived CDR1 and CDR2 are SGHVS and FQNEAQ. The CDR3 runs 14 residues. The V and J ends lost 5 bases and 2 bases, in that order; junction bases with no gene match: 3. The table came from immunoSEQ multiplex PCR; TCRdb's copy has only in-frame clones and leaves some out. The sample records about 1,800,000 clones, about 95% being singletons. Details on this clone: Its target is not known. Other DNA sequences in the same sample also yield this CDR3.

The sequence was collected from a man between 18 and 35 years old in good health. The chain joins TRBV7-8 to TRBJ2-7; 10 nucleotides align to TRBD1. The sequenced sample was naive CD8+ T cells sorted from blood. CDR3 coding DNA: TGTGCCAGCAGCCTCGGACAGGGGGCCTACGAGCAGTACTTC. This gives the protein CASSLGQGAYEQYF.